These 30 T cell receptor beta chains were all obtained from the same sample, sequenced in a study of control samples from healthy donors and cancer patients. TCRdb's table, derived via immunoSEQ multiplex PCR, lists solely in-frame clones and lacks some. The sample lists 30,000 or so clones, nearly 90% seen once, with about 3.8% in the top ten. The sequenced material came from formalin-fixed, paraffin-embedded tissue. These receptors were collected from a female donor with melanoma.

This sequence joins TRBV5-8 and TRBJ2-7; 7 bases map to TRBD2. Germline loops: CDR1 SGHTS, CDR2 YDEGEE. The V segment lost 3 bases and the J segment 3 bases; nucleotides outside the gene matches: 9. The CDR3 is 15 amino acids. CDR3 in DNA: TGTGCCAGCAGCTCATCCGGGACTACCCTCTACGAGCAGTACTTC. This codes for CASSSSGTTLYEQYF.

The chain is built from TRBV21-1 and TRBJ1-2; TRBD1, as called in the table, went unchecked against the DNA. TRBV21-1 is marked as a pseudogene. The CDR3 totals 14 residues. The CDR3 loop reads CASSKAGRLYGYTF. CDR3 in DNA: TGTGCCAGCAGCAAAGCTGGCAGGCTCTATGGCTACACCTTC.

This sequence joins TRBV29-1 and TRBJ1-5; 7 positions agree with TRBD1. After removal of 5 bases from V and 3 bases from J, the junction contained 4 bases not matched to a gene. Germline CDR1 reads SQVTM; CDR2 reads ANQGSEA. The CDR3 is 13 residues long. CDR3 bases: TGCAGCGTTCAGACAGGGATCAATCAGCCCCAGCATTTT. This translates into CSVQTGINQPQHF. Full variable domain (missing parts from reference TRBV29-1 and TRBJ1-5): SAVISQKPSRDICQRGTSLTIQCQVDSQVTMMFWYRQQPGQSLTLIATANQGSEATYESGFVIDKFPISRPNLTFSTLTVSNMSPEDSSIYLCSVQTGINQPQHFGDGTRLSIL.

V gene TRBV7-9 combines with J gene TRBJ2-5; D is perhaps TRBD1 or TRBD2 (5 bases each). Deletions cut 3 bases from V and 4 bases from J, with 15 bases between. This CDR3 is built from 15 residues. Germline V gene lookup returns CDR1 SEHNR and CDR2 FQNEAQ (reference sequence). CDR3 loop: CASSFRGDRGETQYF. The CDR3 DNA follows: TGTGCCAGCAGCTTCCGTGGGGACCGGGGAGAGACCCAGTACTTC.

The J gene is TRBJ1-3, the V gene TRBV2; weak D call: TRBD1 (5 bases). Germline assignment: CDR1 SNHLY and CDR2 FYNNEI. The V and J ends lost 0 bases and 0 bases respectively, with 9 bases between them. The CDR3 has 16 residues. The CDR3 spells CASSEAWGGSGNTIYF. The CDR3 region has the DNA TGTGCCAGCAGTGAAGCCTGGGGCGGCTCTGGAAACACCATATATTTT.

The chain uses TRBV7-6 and TRBJ2-7; a possible D gene is TRBD1 (5 bases). CDR1 SGHVS and CDR2 FNYEAQ come from the germline V gene. The CDR3 contains 16 residues. The V end was cut by 3 bases, the J end by 2 bases, with 17 bases between. The CDR3 spells CASSLGPLSPPYEQYF. The CDR3 DNA sequence: TGTGCCAGCAGCTTGGGGCCTTTGAGTCCCCCCTACGAGCAGTACTTC.

The chain joins TRBV10-3 to TRBJ1-5; 9 bases fit TRBD1. V gave up 2 bases and J gave up 3 bases; unmatched junction bases: 2. Germline V gene data show CDR1 as ENHRY and CDR2 as SYGVKD. This CDR3 spans 15 amino acids. CDR3 nucleotides: TGTGCCATCAGTGAGGGGACAGGGAACAATCAGCCCCAGCATTTT. It encodes CAISEGTGNNQPQHF.

This clone was counted between two and nine times. The V gene is TRBV7-6, the J gene TRBJ2-2; D possibly corresponds to TRBD2 (5 bases). The germline V gene encodes CDR1 SGHVS and CDR2 FNYEAQ. The CDR3 has 18 residues. With 1 base removed from V and 6 bases from J, the gap between germline ends came to 21 bases. CDR3 DNA: TGTGCCAGCAGCTTAGTTCTCCCAGGAGGCACCCTCGCCGGGGAGCTGTTTTTT. This translates into CASSLVLPGGTLAGELFF.

The J gene is TRBJ2-2, the V gene TRBV6-1; TRBD2 aligns across 7 bases. This CDR3 contains 16 residues. The germline gives CDR1 MNHNS, CDR2 SASEGT. V shed 0 bases and J 3 bases; nucleotides not matched to a gene: 4. DNA for the CDR3: TGTGCCAGCAGTGAAGCGCTGGCGGGAGACACCGGGGAGCTGTTTTTT. Translation: CASSEALAGDTGELFF.

The CDR3, as DNA: TGCGCCAGCAGCTACAACACCGGGGAGCTGTTTTTT. This gives the protein CASSYNTGELFF. The V gene is TRBV5-1, the J gene TRBJ2-2; the D is unclear. This CDR3 is 12 amino acids long. Trimming pared 3 bases from V and 2 bases from J, leaving 2 bases between. The germline V gene has CDR1 SGHRS and CDR2 YFSETQ.

This clone occurred a few times. The chain joins TRBV10-3 to TRBJ1-1; TRBD1 might be the D (6 bases). The germline V and J ends were trimmed by 10 bases and 3 bases, with 15 bases remaining between them. Germline V lookup: CDR1 ENHRY, CDR2 SYGVKD. The CDR3 is 13 amino acids. DNA for the CDR3: TGTGCCACACAACGAGGGGGAGACACTGAAGCTTTCTTT. It specifies CATQRGGDTEAFF.

This chain connects TRBV5-6 to TRBJ1-2; 8 nucleotides align to TRBD1. The CDR3 consists of 16 residues. The germline CDR1 and CDR2 sequences are SGHDT and YYEEEE. The junction had 7 bases not matched to a gene; V was cut back by 1 base and J by 2 bases. The CDR3 DNA follows: TGTGCCAGCAGCTTGACTACAGGGGGATACAACTATGGCTACACCTTC. As protein: CASSLTTGGYNYGYTF.

The genes are TRBV6-5 and TRBJ1-2, with no clear D. CDR1 MNHEY and CDR2 SVGAGI come from the germline V gene. The CDR3 totals 13 residues. CDR3 protein: CVTRPHQSYGYTF. In DNA form, the CDR3 reads TGTGTCACTAGGCCGCACCAGTCCTATGGCTACACCTTC.

CDR3 residues: CASSYGQGRNEQYF. CDR3 in DNA: TGCGCCAGCAGCTATGGACAGGGCCGGAACGAGCAGTACTTC. The rearrangement joins TRBV5-1 to TRBJ2-7, with TRBD1 identical over 8 bases. The germline V gene encodes CDR1 SGHRS and CDR2 YFSETQ. V shed 3 bases and J 5 bases; nucleotides not matched to a gene: 7. This CDR3 spans 14 amino acids.

There are a few counts of this clone. The J gene is TRBJ1-2, the V gene TRBV20-1, with unresolved D. The CDR3 sequence is 11 residues long. Germline V gene data show CDR1 as DFQATT and CDR2 as SNEGSKA (reference sequence). The V end lost 2 bases, the J end lost 5 bases, and 6 bases lay between the germline ends. CDR3 sequence: CSARQTYGYTF. In nucleotides, the CDR3 is TGCAGTGCTAGACAGACGTATGGCTACACCTTC.

A single count supports this clone. The V gene is TRBV10-3, the J gene TRBJ2-1; 10 bases map to TRBD2. Germline trimming cut 10 bases from V and 3 bases from J; bases unmatched to any gene: 9. The V gene's germline CDR1 is ENHRY and CDR2 SYGVKD. CDR3 size: 15 residues. In DNA, the CDR3 is TGTGCCACCGCTTCCGGGACTAGCGACTACAATGAGCAGTTCTTC. Protein product: CATASGTSDYNEQFF.

V and J are TRBV2 and TRBJ2-4; maybe TRBD1 (5 bases). Trimming pared 6 bases from V and 0 bases from J, leaving 12 bases between. CDR3 length: 15 residues. Germline-derived CDR1 and CDR2 are SNHLY and FYNNEI. CDR3 region: CASSLDRLAKNIQYF. The CDR3 DNA reads TGTGCCAGCAGCTTAGACAGACTAGCCAAAAACATTCAGTACTTC.

The gene calls are TRBV11-3 and TRBJ1-5; no definite D call. This CDR3 has 15 amino acids. Trimming took 9 bases from V and 0 from J, leaving 15 bases between them. The germline V gene has CDR1 SGHNT and CDR2 YENEEA. The CDR3 sequence: CASVATGYSNQPQHF. CDR3 DNA sequence: TGTGCCAGTGTCGCAACGGGATATAGCAATCAGCCCCAGCATTTT.

For the CDR3, the DNA is TGTGCCAGCAGCTTCATAGCGGGGGGGACCCAGTACTTC. Encoded protein: CASSFIAGGTQYF. This chain joins TRBV11-1 and TRBJ2-5; 10 nucleotides line up with TRBD2. The CDR3 extends over 13 amino acids. In germline, CDR1 is SGHAT, CDR2 FQDESV (reference sequence). V was clipped by 3 bases and J by 7 bases; unmatched bases: 2. Based on the CDR3 plus reference TRBV11-1 and TRBJ2-5, the full variable domain is EAEVAQSPRYKITEKSQAVAFWCDPISGHATLYWYRQILGQGPELLVQFQDESVVDDSQLPKDRFSAERLKGVDSTLKIQPAELGDSAMYLCASSFIAGGTQYFGPGTRLLVL.

CDR3 DNA sequence: TGTGCCAGCAGCCCCAGACAGGGGGCCCCATCTTCGGAGCAGTTCTTC. Translation gives CASSPRQGAPSSEQFF. The chain combines TRBV9 with TRBJ2-1; 10 positions agree with TRBD1. The CDR3 extends over 16 amino acids. V gave up 4 bases and J gave up 10 bases; unmatched junction bases: 14. Germline V gene lookup returns CDR1 SGDLS and CDR2 YYNGEE.

The V and J genes are TRBV19 and TRBJ2-5; D unresolved. Germline-derived CDR1 and CDR2 are LNHDA and SQIVND (reference sequence). This CDR3 is 13 amino acids long. The V and J ends lost 3 bases and 5 bases respectively, with 10 bases between them. Written as DNA, the CDR3 is TGTGCCAGTAGTATTTCTGGGCAGGAGACCCAGTACTTC. Translating gives CASSISGQETQYF.

Here the CDR3 reads CASVSTGSYNEQFF. Written as DNA, the CDR3 is TGTGCCAGTGTATCGACAGGGTCCTACAATGAGCAGTTCTTC. The V gene is TRBV19, the J gene TRBJ2-1, with TRBD1 matching over 7 bases. Germline-derived CDR1 and CDR2 are LNHDA and SQIVND (reference sequence). The CDR3 spans 14 residues. The V segment lost 8 bases and the J segment 1 base; nucleotides outside the gene matches: 5.

This clone was seen more than once but under ten times. This sequence joins TRBV6-1 and TRBJ1-2; D possibly corresponds to TRBD1 (5 bases). Germline loops: CDR1 MNHNS, CDR2 SASEGT. V dropped 0 bases and J dropped 3 bases, with 17 bases sitting between them. CDR3 length: 17 amino acids. Here the CDR3 DNA reads TGTGCCAGCAGTGAAGCGGGACGCACAGCTATTTACTATGGCTACACCTTC. It translates to CASSEAGRTAIYYGYTF.

A few counts support this clone. The chain uses TRBV4-1 and TRBJ2-5; 8 nucleotides agree with TRBD1. This CDR3 is 15 amino acids long. V shed 3 bases and J 5 bases; nucleotides not matched to a gene: 8. Germline CDR1 is MGHRA and CDR2 is YSYEKL. The CDR3 loop reads CASSHRQGLSETQYF. CDR3 in DNA: TGCGCCAGCAGCCACAGACAGGGGTTGAGTGAGACCCAGTACTTC.

This clone was seen a single time. The V gene is TRBV27, the J gene TRBJ1-2; D is perhaps TRBD1 (6 bases). There are 13 residues in the CDR3. CDR1 is MNHEY, CDR2 SMNVEV, per germline (reference sequence). V was clipped by 2 bases and J by 4 bases, with 8 bases between them. The chain's CDR3 is CASSLGGGYGYTF. DNA for the CDR3: TGTGCCAGCAGTTTAGGAGGGGGCTATGGCTACACCTTC.

The chain employs TRBV27 and TRBJ1-1; D remains ambiguous. The CDR3 covers 15 residues. The germline V and J ends were trimmed by 2 bases and 8 bases, with 18 bases remaining between them. Germline V gene lookup returns CDR1 MNHEY and CDR2 SMNVEV (reference sequence). The CDR3 region is CASSLSTSTRAEAFF. CDR3 DNA: TGTGCCAGCAGTTTAAGTACCTCGACGCGCGCCGAAGCTTTCTTT.

This rearrangement joins TRBV2 to TRBJ1-6, with unresolved D. Trimming took off 6 bases at V and 7 bases at J, with 7 bases between the two ends. The CDR3 spans 12 residues. Germline V CDR1 and CDR2: SNHLY, FYNNEI. The CDR3 sequence is CASRALNSPLHF. CDR3 DNA sequence: TGTGCCAGCAGGGCCCTAAATTCACCCCTCCACTTT.

The chain recombines TRBV19 with TRBJ1-5; 7 nucleotides line up with TRBD1. Germline V gene data show CDR1 as LNHDA and CDR2 as SQIVND (reference sequence). V dropped 6 bases and J dropped 10; count of bases not matched to a gene: 18. The CDR3 totals 16 residues. In DNA, the CDR3 is TGTGCCAGTAGAAGCACATGGACAGGAAGAATCAGTCCCCAGCATTTT. Amino acid sequence: CASRSTWTGRISPQHF.

The CDR3 loop is CASSSYPGQGNSPLHF. DNA for the CDR3: TGTGCCAGCAGCTCCTACCCCGGGCAGGGTAATTCACCCCTCCACTTT. The rearrangement uses TRBV7-2 and TRBJ1-6; D may be TRBD1 (5 bases). There are 16 residues in the CDR3. V lost 4 bases, J lost 6 bases, and 16 bases lay in between. Germline V lookup: CDR1 SGHTA, CDR2 FQGNSA.

J is TRBJ2-1 and V is TRBV14, with D perhaps TRBD1 (5 bases). V was shortened by 0 bases and J by 6 bases, with 12 bases between the two germline ends. This CDR3 has 15 amino acids. Germline assignment: CDR1 SGHDN and CDR2 FVKESK. Here the CDR3 DNA reads TGTGCCAGCAGCCAAGAAGGGGCCGTTCGCAATGAGCAGTTCTTC. It codes for CASSQEGAVRNEQFF.